A single sample is the source of the 13 T cell receptor beta chains below, sequenced in a study of cytomegalovirus exposure and HLA in healthy donors. TCRdb keeps only in-frame clones here, not all; method: immunoSEQ multiplex PCR. Seen here are some 140,000 clones, 85% to 90% observed once, and the top ten hold roughly 3%. The sequenced material came from PBMCs. The receptors stem from a man between 18 and 29 years old in good health and CMV-seronegative.

The chain couples TRBV7-8 to TRBJ2-1; 9 nucleotides line up with TRBD2. Germline V gene data show CDR1 as SGHVS and CDR2 as FQNEAQ. CDR3 length: 16 residues. The V and J ends lost 2 bases and 8 bases, in that order; junction bases with no gene match: 10. The CDR3 loop reads CASSLLLAGVVDEQFF. The CDR3 nucleotides read TGTGCCAGCAGCTTACTCTTAGCGGGAGTAGTCGATGAGCAGTTCTTC.

This clone was seen a single time. The CDR3 protein is CASSLLGDQPQHF. CDR3 nucleotides: TGTGCCAGCAGTTTATTAGGGGATCAGCCCCAGCATTTT. The chain has TRBV28 and TRBJ1-5; a possible D gene is TRBD1 (5 bases). The germline V gene has CDR1 MDHEN and CDR2 SYDVKM. The length of the CDR3 is 13 residues. Trimming pared 1 base from V and 5 bases from J, leaving 6 bases between.

The chain combines TRBV4-3 with TRBJ1-4; weak D call: TRBD1 (6 bases). The CDR3 has 17 residues. Germline CDR1 LGHNA, CDR2 YSLEER. The V and J ends lost 1 base and 8 bases respectively, with 20 bases between them. The CDR3 DNA sequence: TGCGCCAGCAGCCAAGTGGTTCGGGGACATTTTTCAGAAAAACTGTTTTTT. As protein: CASSQVVRGHFSEKLFF.

The gene calls are TRBV7-9 and TRBJ2-3; 12 bases map to TRBD2. The CDR3 covers 16 residues. The V gene end was trimmed by 4 bases and the J gene end by 0 bases; junction bases not matched to a gene: 2. Germline CDR1 SEHNR, CDR2 FQNEAQ (reference sequence). CDR3: CASSSTSGGSTDTQYF. In nucleotides, the CDR3 is TGTGCCAGCAGCTCGACTAGCGGGGGCAGCACAGATACGCAGTATTTT.

CDR3 DNA sequence: TGTGCCAGCAGTTTATCTGCAGGGTGGGAGACCCAGTACTTC. Translated, it gives CASSLSAGWETQYF. The chain carries TRBV27 and TRBJ2-5, with D possibly being TRBD1 (5 bases). The CDR3 consists of 14 residues. V lost 0 bases and J 5 bases, leaving 10 bases between the germline ends. CDR1 MNHEY and CDR2 SMNVEV come from the germline V gene (reference sequence).

This chain joins TRBV7-9 and TRBJ2-7, with TRBD2 identical over 12 bases. V trimming: 0 bases; J trimming: 4 bases; junction bases outside the gene matches: 7. The CDR3 spans 17 residues. The germline V gene encodes CDR1 SEHNR and CDR2 FQNEAQ (reference sequence). The CDR3 nucleotides read TGTGCCAGCAGCTTAGCTACTAGCGGGAGGAAGAGGTACGAGCAGTACTTC. As protein: CASSLATSGRKRYEQYF.

The chain employs TRBV18 and TRBJ2-4; no firm D call. The CDR3 spans 15 residues. Trimming removed 0 bases at V and 5 bases at J, with 11 bases between. Germline CDR1 is KGHSH and CDR2 is LQKENI. Here the CDR3 DNA reads TGTGCCAGCTCACCACCGTCGGTCGTGGAAAACATTCAGTACTTC. It translates to CASSPPSVVENIQYF.

Concerning this clone itself: One base away lies a much larger clone, so this may be a sequencing read error. The V call is TRBV6-1, the J call TRBJ1-5; D not certain. Per germline, CDR1 MNHNS and CDR2 SASEGT. Trimming removed 5 bases at V and 1 base at J, with 6 bases between. The CDR3 extends over 13 amino acids. CDR3 nucleotides: TGTGCCAGCAGTAGTCAGAGCAATCAGCCCCAGCATTTT. Amino acids: CASSSQSNQPQHF.

This chain links TRBV15 with TRBJ2-3; 8 positions match TRBD2. Germline V gene data show CDR1 as LNHNV and CDR2 as YYDKDF (reference sequence). Unmatched junction bases numbered 7, after V lost 6 bases and J lost 5 bases. This CDR3 is 14 amino acids long. This chain's CDR3 is CATSGGGHRDTQYF. The CDR3, as DNA: TGTGCCACCAGTGGCGGGGGGCATAGAGATACGCAGTATTTT. Using reference TRBV15 and TRBJ2-3 for the parts outside the CDR3, the full variable domain is DAMVIQNPRYQVTQFGKPVTLSCSQTLNHNVMYWYQQKSSQAPKLLFHYYDKDFNNEADTPDNFQSRRPNTSFCFLDIRSPGLGDTAMYLCATSGGGHRDTQYFGPGTRLTVL.

The J gene is TRBJ1-1, the V gene TRBV19, with D perhaps matching TRBD1 (5 bases). The CDR3 has 13 residues. V was clipped by 5 bases and J by 5 bases, with 12 bases between them. Germline CDR1 reads LNHDA; CDR2 reads SQIVND (reference sequence). CDR3 protein: CASSERGRTEAFF. CDR3 sequence (DNA): TGTGCCAGTAGTGAAAGGGGTAGGACTGAAGCTTTCTTT.

V and J are TRBV7-9 and TRBJ2-2, with 9 nucleotides matching TRBD2. This CDR3 comprises 15 residues. Germline assignment: CDR1 SEHNR and CDR2 FQNEAQ (reference sequence). V was clipped by 3 bases and J by 3 bases; unmatched bases: 2. The CDR3 spells CASSFSGSYTGELFF. The CDR3 DNA follows: TGTGCCAGCAGCTTTAGCGGGAGTTACACCGGGGAGCTGTTTTTT.

The J gene is TRBJ2-1, the V gene TRBV5-1, with a possible D match to TRBD2 (6 bases). Trimming removed 0 bases at V and 0 bases at J, with 7 bases between. This CDR3 region has 15 residues. Germline V gene sequence: CDR1 SGHRS, CDR2 YFSETQ. The CDR3 loop reads CASSLVGSSYNEQFF. The CDR3 DNA sequence: TGCGCCAGCAGCTTGGTCGGGAGCTCCTACAATGAGCAGTTCTTC. Full variable domain (outside the CDR3, taken from reference TRBV5-1 and TRBJ2-1): KAGVTQTPRYLIKTRGQQVTLSCSPISGHRSVSWYQQTPGQGLQFLFEYFSETQRNKGNFPGRFSGRQFSNSRSEMNVSTLELGDSALYLCASSLVGSSYNEQFFGPGTRLTVL.

This rearrangement joins TRBV5-1 to TRBJ2-3; D remains ambiguous. The CDR3 runs to 13 residues. V lost 7 bases, J lost 2 bases, and 11 bases lay in between. Germline CDR1 reads SGHRS; CDR2 reads YFSETQ. In DNA form, the CDR3 reads TGCGCCAGCGCTCAACTACCCACAGATACGCAGTATTTT. The encoded protein is CASAQLPTDTQYF.